The 29 T cell receptor beta chains below were found in one sample sequenced in a study of T cell clonotyping in hematopoietic cell transplantation. This table comes from immunoSEQ multiplex PCR, and its TCRdb copy is limited to in-frame clones, with some not included. The sample includes around 9,100 clones, about three quarters of them seen just once. This specimen was PBMCs, taken 180 days after allogeneic stem cell transplant. These receptors were collected from a male patient aged 40-55 years who had an allogeneic stem cell transplant from a related donor, so the T cells may come from the graft donor. Some clones in this sample may be carry-over from other donors' samples.

This clone appeared a few times. This chain uses TRBV4-1 with TRBJ1-1, with D possibly TRBD1 on 5 matching bases. Germline values: CDR1 MGHRA, CDR2 YSYEKL. The ends were cut back, 4 bases at V and 4 bases at J, with 13 bases in the middle. The CDR3 has 14 residues. CDR3 in DNA: TGCGCCAGCAGCCCGAGAGGGGCGGGCACTGAAGCTTTCTTT. This translates into CASSPRGAGTEAFF.

This chain links TRBV5-1 with TRBJ1-3; D may be TRBD1 (5 bases). Trimming took off 0 bases at V and 2 bases at J, with 6 bases between the two ends. The CDR3 has 14 amino acids. Germline V gene data show CDR1 as SGHRS and CDR2 as YFSETQ. The CDR3 spells CASSLGGPGNTIYF. CDR3 bases: TGCGCCAGCAGCTTGGGGGGACCTGGAAACACCATATATTTT.

The chain has TRBV6-1 and TRBJ2-7; D not resolved. The CDR3 sequence is 15 residues long. Looked up from germline, CDR1 is MNHNS and CDR2 is SASEGT. Trimming took 7 bases from V and 2 from J, leaving 18 bases between them. The CDR3 DNA is TGTGCCAGCACCCCTTCCGGGTTCGGAACCTACGAGCAGTACTTC. As protein: CASTPSGFGTYEQYF.

The V and J genes are TRBV9 and TRBJ1-1, with D unclear. V was cut by 0 bases and J by 0 bases, with 6 bases left in between. Germline assignment: CDR1 SGDLS and CDR2 YYNGEE. There are 14 residues in the CDR3. Written as DNA, the CDR3 is TGTGCCAGCAGCGTAGCCCCCATGAACACTGAAGCTTTCTTT. Protein: CASSVAPMNTEAFF.

The rearrangement uses TRBV7-6 and TRBJ1-4, with 8 bases that match TRBD1. The CDR3 spans 14 residues. Germline CDR1 is SGHVS and CDR2 is FNYEAQ. J gave up 10 bases and V 5 bases, and 9 bases lay outside the gene matches. This CDR3 is CASSPGQERRKLFF. Written as DNA, the CDR3 is TGTGCCAGCAGCCCGGGACAGGAACGAAGAAAACTGTTTTTT. The whole variable domain, filled in from reference TRBV7-6 and TRBJ1-4, reads GAGVSQSPRYKVTKRGQDVALRCDPISGHVSLYWYRQALGQGPEFLTYFNYEAQQDKSGLPNDRFSAERPEGSISTLTIQRTEQRDSAMYRCASSPGQERRKLFFGSGTQLSVL.

The genes are TRBV30 and TRBJ2-7; TRBD2 matches 7 bases. Germline trimming cut 1 base from V and 1 base from J; bases unmatched to any gene: 4. The CDR3 spans 14 residues. Germline CDR1 is GTSNPN and CDR2 is SVGIG (reference sequence). The CDR3 coding sequence is TGTGCCTGGAGTGGGGGGGGGAGGTCCTACGAGCAGTACTTC. The encoded protein is CAWSGGGRSYEQYF.

The DNA for the CDR3 is TGTGCCAGCAGTTACGGGACAGCTTCCTACGAGCAGTACTTC. It yields the protein CASSYGTASYEQYF. V usage is TRBV6-5 and J usage is TRBJ2-7; 7 bases line up with TRBD1. J gave up 1 base and V 2 bases, and 2 bases lay outside the gene matches. The CDR3 is made up of 14 amino acids. Germline CDR1 reads MNHEY; CDR2 reads SVGAGI.

In its sample, this clone was seen once. This chain joins TRBV7-2 and TRBJ2-7, with TRBD1 matching 9 bases. This CDR3 is built from 16 residues. Germline V gene sequence: CDR1 SGHTA, CDR2 FQGNSA. The trim removed 4 bases at V and 1 base at J, leaving 8 bases unmatched. Written as DNA, the CDR3 is TGTGCCAGCAGCTCACCTCGAGGGACAGGGTCCTACGAGCAGTACTTC. Translated: CASSSPRGTGSYEQYF.

As to this clone: Relative to the germline gene, one junction end is altered; a read error may explain this. The chain carries TRBV4-1 and TRBJ2-7, with 8 bases that match TRBD1. Germline-derived CDR1 and CDR2 are MGHRA and YSYEKL. The CDR3 totals 14 residues. CDR3 residues: CASSQDGQGAPMDF. Here the CDR3 DNA reads TGCGCCAGCAGCCAAGACGGGCAGGGGGCTCCTATGGACTTC.

In this sample, this clone turned up once. This chain connects TRBV7-2 to TRBJ1-2; 9 bases fit TRBD1. Germline loops: CDR1 SGHTA, CDR2 FQGNSA. Trimming cost V 1 base and J 0 bases; bases outside gene matches: 9. The CDR3 totals 18 residues. The CDR3 DNA reads TGTGCCAGCAGCTTAGGGTTACAGGGGACAGGGACTAACTATGGCTACACCTTC. Protein sequence: CASSLGLQGTGTNYGYTF.

The genes are TRBV5-4 and TRBJ1-4, with a tentative D call TRBD1 (5 bases). Trimming cost V 2 bases and J 4 bases, with 9 bases left between them. Germline V gene data show CDR1 as SGHNT and CDR2 as YYREEE (reference sequence). The CDR3 consists of 14 residues. In DNA form, the CDR3 reads TGTGCCAGCAGCTTCCGGGACGGTAATGAAAAACTGTTTTTT. It specifies CASSFRDGNEKLFF.

The chain employs TRBV19 and TRBJ2-2, with 7 nucleotides matching TRBD1. The CDR3 is made up of 15 amino acids. In germline, CDR1 is LNHDA, CDR2 SQIVND (reference sequence). Germline trimming cut 5 bases from V and 4 bases from J; bases unmatched to any gene: 7. Here the CDR3 reads CASSLTGVGTGELFF. The CDR3 DNA reads TGTGCCAGTAGTCTAACAGGGGTAGGCACCGGGGAGCTGTTTTTT.

The count of this clone is one. This chain joins TRBV6-5 and TRBJ1-3, with TRBD1 matching 8 bases. Trimming took 5 bases from V and 4 from J; bases not matched to a gene: 4. Germline CDR1 MNHEY, CDR2 SVGAGI. The CDR3 length is 14 residues. CDR3 sequence (DNA): TGTGCCAGCAGTAAACGGACAGGGGGAAACACCATATATTTT. Translating it yields CASSKRTGGNTIYF.

The CDR3 spells CASSRADRGNEQFF. CDR3 nucleotide sequence: TGTGCCAGCAGCCGAGCGGACAGGGGAAATGAGCAGTTCTTC. This rearrangement joins TRBV13 to TRBJ2-1; TRBD1 matches 9 bases. Germline V gives CDR1 PRHDT, CDR2 FYEKMQ (reference sequence). V was pared by 5 bases and J by 7 bases, with 6 bases of the junction left unmatched. The CDR3 has 14 amino acids.

This chain uses TRBV27 with TRBJ1-4; D gene unclear. The V end was cut by 6 bases, the J end by 0 bases, with 11 bases between. Germline V gene data show CDR1 as MNHEY and CDR2 as SMNVEV (reference sequence). CDR3 length: 15 residues. The DNA of the CDR3 is TGTGCCAGCAGGTCCATCACTTCAACTAATGAAAAACTGTTTTTT. Translated, it gives CASRSITSTNEKLFF.

The chain has TRBV20-1 and TRBJ1-2; no definite D call. The CDR3 has 11 residues. Looked up from germline, CDR1 is DFQATT and CDR2 is SNEGSKA (reference sequence). V lost 5 bases and J lost 3, with 7 bases in between. The CDR3 is CSALRDYGYTF. The CDR3 DNA sequence: TGCAGTGCTCTACGGGACTATGGCTACACCTTC.

The CDR3 bases are TGTGCCAGCAGTAGCGCAGCTAATAGCAATCAGCCCCAGCATTTT. Its translation: CASSSAANSNQPQHF. V usage is TRBV2 and J usage is TRBJ1-5, with D hard to call. Germline-derived CDR1 and CDR2 are SNHLY and FYNNEI. With 5 bases removed from V and 0 bases from J, the gap between germline ends came to 11 bases. CDR3 length: 15 residues.

The V gene is TRBV7-9, the J gene TRBJ1-1; the D is unclear. V lost 2 bases and J 1 base, leaving 8 bases between the germline ends. Germline V gene lookup returns CDR1 SEHNR and CDR2 FQNEAQ (reference sequence). The CDR3 has 14 amino acids. CDR3 loop: CASSLSWGNTEAFF. CDR3 coding DNA: TGTGCCAGCAGCTTAAGTTGGGGGAACACTGAAGCTTTCTTT.

The genes are TRBV5-4 and TRBJ1-1, with a tentative D call TRBD1 (6 bases). CDR3 length equals 13 residues. V lost 0 bases, J lost 11 bases, and 14 bases lay in between. Germline lookup yields CDR1 SGHNT and CDR2 YYREEE (reference sequence). The CDR3 DNA reads TGTGCCAGCAGCTTGGTTCTGGGGGCGAGGGCTTTCTTT. This codes for CASSLVLGARAFF.

The chain links TRBV7-2 to TRBJ2-7; D ambiguous. CDR1 and CDR2 from the germline V gene are SGHTA and FQGNSA. V lost 6 bases and J lost 7, with 22 bases in between. CDR3 length: 15 amino acids. DNA of the CDR3: TGTGCCAGCAGTTTTAGTGTCGGACCGATGAGGGAGCAGTACTTC. Translating it yields CASSFSVGPMREQYF.

The chain couples TRBV4-1 to TRBJ1-2; a weak D match, TRBD1 (6 bases). Trimming shortened V by 3 bases and J by 4 bases, and 15 bases separated the two germline ends. Germline V CDR1 and CDR2: MGHRA, YSYEKL. CDR3 length: 15 amino acids. The CDR3 loop reads CASSHTYRVGYGYTF. CDR3 DNA: TGCGCCAGCAGCCATACTTACAGGGTTGGCTATGGCTACACCTTC.

The J gene is TRBJ1-4, the V gene TRBV10-2, with a possible D match to TRBD1 (6 bases). Germline CDR1 and CDR2: WSHSY and SAAADI. V was clipped by 4 bases and J by 5 bases, with 8 bases between them. The CDR3 is 13 residues long. The DNA for the CDR3 is TGCGCCAGCAGTGTAGGGGGGAATGAAAAACTGTTTTTT. This gives the protein CASSVGGNEKLFF.

The chain couples TRBV4-1 to TRBJ2-7; tentatively, D is TRBD1 (6 bases). The CDR3 sequence is 13 residues long. Germline assignment: CDR1 MGHRA and CDR2 YSYEKL. The germline V and J ends were trimmed by 5 bases and 3 bases, with 11 bases remaining between them. The CDR3 sequence is CASSAGQYYEQYF. The CDR3 DNA reads TGCGCCAGCAGCGCAGGACAGTACTACGAGCAGTACTTC.

The chain joins TRBV30 to TRBJ1-1; the D gene is possibly TRBD1 (5 bases). The CDR3 has 14 amino acids. CDR1 is GTSNPN and CDR2 is SVGIG in the germline V gene (reference sequence). The V end lost 8 bases, the J end lost 1 base, and 17 bases lay between the germline ends. CDR3 loop: CALEPGWRNTEAFF. CDR3 sequence (DNA): TGTGCCCTCGAGCCAGGGTGGAGGAACACTGAAGCTTTCTTT.

V gene TRBV7-2 combines with J gene TRBJ1-4; maybe TRBD1 (6 bases). V lost 0 bases, J lost 4 bases, and 12 bases lay in between. The V gene's germline CDR1 is SGHTA and CDR2 FQGNSA. The CDR3 has 16 amino acids. The CDR3 DNA reads TGTGCCAGCAGCTTAGCGACAGGAGGACTTAATGAAAAACTGTTTTTT. Amino acids: CASSLATGGLNEKLFF.

This chain joins TRBV7-2 and TRBJ2-7; D call uncertain. Germline CDR1 is SGHTA and CDR2 is FQGNSA. CDR3 length: 15 amino acids. V lost 5 bases and J lost 6, with 20 bases in between. This CDR3 is CASSARPFLGSEQYF. CDR3 bases: TGTGCCAGCAGCGCCCGCCCCTTTTTGGGTAGCGAGCAGTACTTC.

This chain uses TRBV19 with TRBJ2-3; D ambiguous. The CDR3 consists of 12 residues. V shed 6 bases and J shed 2 bases, with 6 bases lying between them. In germline, CDR1 is LNHDA, CDR2 SQIVND (reference sequence). The CDR3 sequence: CASSGFTDTQYF. CDR3 coding DNA: TGTGCCAGTAGCGGATTCACAGATACGCAGTATTTT.

V is TRBV6-6 and J is TRBJ2-7; TRBD2 matches at 12 bases. V trimming: 2 bases; J trimming: 3 bases; junction bases outside the gene matches: 5. Germline-derived CDR1 and CDR2 are MNHNY and SVGAGI (reference sequence). The CDR3 has 16 amino acids. The CDR3: CASSYDLAGGDYEQYF. The CDR3 DNA follows: TGTGCCAGCAGTTACGATCTAGCGGGAGGGGACTACGAGCAGTACTTC.

V and J are TRBV11-2 and TRBJ1-4, with a weak D call TRBD1 (5 bases). This CDR3 has 17 residues. Trimming cost V 0 bases and J 6 bases, with 17 bases left between them. Germline V lookup: CDR1 SGHAT, CDR2 FQNNGV. The CDR3 is CASSLDLEGAAYEKLFF. The CDR3, as DNA: TGTGCCAGCAGCTTAGATCTAGAAGGGGCCGCCTATGAAAAACTGTTTTTT.